The 31 T cell receptor beta chains in this list originate from one sample, sequenced in a study of shared clonotypes between healthy human individuals. Assay: immunoSEQ multiplex PCR; the TCRdb copy retains only in-frame clones and omits some. This sample has about 2.3 million clones; more than 80% occur once, and the top ten carry 0.35% to 0.45%. The sequenced sample was naive CD4+ T cells from PBMCs. Noted subset: CD45RA+ positively selected. The receptors were sampled from a young man in good health. Some clones in this sample may be carry-over from other donors' samples.

V usage is TRBV28 and J usage is TRBJ1-3, with D uncertain. The CDR3 runs to 14 residues. Trimming left V 3 bases short and J 0 bases short, with 6 bases between. Germline V gives CDR1 MDHEN, CDR2 SYDVKM. The CDR3 loop reads CASSFSGSGNTIYF. The CDR3 region has the DNA TGTGCCAGCAGTTTTTCAGGCTCTGGAAACACCATATATTTT.

The chain's CDR3 is CASSTGGRVTGELFF. CDR3 nucleotides: TGTGCCAGCAGTACAGGGGGCAGGGTCACCGGGGAGCTGTTTTTT. J is TRBJ2-2 and V is TRBV6-6; 9 bases map to TRBD1. The CDR3 covers 15 residues. After removal of 5 bases from V and 4 bases from J, the junction contained 5 bases not matched to a gene. Germline CDR1 and CDR2: MNHNY and SVGAGI (reference sequence).

The CDR3 sequence: CASSRYRYTDSNQPQHF. CDR3 nucleotide sequence: TGTGCCAGCAGCAGATATAGGTATACGGATAGCAATCAGCCCCAGCATTTT. The chain is built from TRBV28 and TRBJ1-5, with no clear D. V lost 6 bases and J 0 bases, leaving 18 bases between the germline ends. The CDR3 has 17 amino acids. Looked up from germline, CDR1 is MDHEN and CDR2 is SYDVKM.

The chain is built from TRBV7-2 and TRBJ2-1; D gene ambiguous. V gave up 2 bases and J gave up 2 bases, with 10 bases separating them. Germline V CDR1 and CDR2: SGHTA, FQGNSA. The CDR3 is made up of 15 amino acids. The CDR3 spells CASSLLGFAYNEQFF. The DNA of the CDR3 is TGTGCCAGCAGCTTACTGGGATTTGCCTACAATGAGCAGTTCTTC. Using reference TRBV7-2 and TRBJ2-1 for the parts outside the CDR3, the full variable domain is GAGVSQSPSNKVTEKGKDVELRCDPISGHTALYWYRQSLGQGLEFLIYFQGNSAPDKSGLPSDRFSAERTGGSVSTLTIQRTQQEDSAVYLCASSLLGFAYNEQFFGPGTRLTVL.

V is TRBV6-5 and J is TRBJ2-7; 8 bases map to TRBD2. Trimming at V came to 2 bases and at J to 3 bases, leaving 9 bases not matched to a gene. Germline V lookup: CDR1 MNHEY, CDR2 SVGAGI. This CDR3 region has 16 residues. The CDR3 DNA is TGTGCCAGCAGTTACACCACCGGACTAGCTCTCTACGAGCAGTACTTC. It is translated as CASSYTTGLALYEQYF.

With respect to this clone: Other DNA variants within this sample encode the same CDR3. The gene calls are TRBV18 and TRBJ2-7; D ambiguous. V lost 0 bases, J lost 6 bases, and 12 bases lay in between. This CDR3 is built from 14 residues. The germline V gene encodes CDR1 KGHSH and CDR2 LQKENI. CDR3 in amino acids: CASSPPGSVGEQYF. The CDR3 DNA reads as TGTGCCAGCTCACCACCGGGCAGTGTGGGCGAGCAGTACTTC.

The chain couples TRBV11-2 to TRBJ1-5, with D possibly being TRBD1 (5 bases). Germline loops: CDR1 SGHAT, CDR2 FQNNGV. The CDR3 sequence is 18 residues long. Trimming took off 1 base at V and 0 bases at J, with 16 bases between the two ends. CDR3 nucleotides: TGTGCCAGCAGCTTAGGATGGAGTAGCAGGGATAGCAATCAGCCCCAGCATTTT. Translating it yields CASSLGWSSRDSNQPQHF.

The chain has TRBV28 and TRBJ1-5; D remains unclear. V was clipped by 4 bases and J by 13 bases, with 14 bases between them. Per the germline V gene, CDR1 is MDHEN and CDR2 is SYDVKM. The CDR3 has 12 residues. The CDR3 region is CASSSSLLGQHF. The CDR3 DNA sequence: TGTGCCAGCAGTTCATCACTACTCGGGCAGCATTTT.

The chain combines TRBV19 with TRBJ1-1; D not resolved. In germline, CDR1 is LNHDA, CDR2 SQIVND (reference sequence). V was shortened by 0 bases and J by 6 bases, with 5 bases between the two germline ends. CDR3 length: 12 amino acids. CDR3 DNA: TGTGCCAGTAGTATAGATCGCTCTGAAGCTTTCTTT. This sequence encodes CASSIDRSEAFF.

The chain couples TRBV2 to TRBJ1-2; D is uncertain. Germline CDR1 is SNHLY and CDR2 is FYNNEI. The ends were cut back, 6 bases at V and 3 bases at J, with 11 bases in the middle. This CDR3 contains 13 residues. CDR3 region: CASRFVEDYGYTF. CDR3 DNA sequence: TGTGCCAGCAGGTTCGTGGAGGACTATGGCTACACCTTC.

The chain couples TRBV28 to TRBJ1-1, with 8 bases aligning to TRBD1. Germline trimming cut 4 bases from V and 1 base from J; bases unmatched to any gene: 8. The CDR3 is made up of 16 amino acids. The germline V gene encodes CDR1 MDHEN and CDR2 SYDVKM. The CDR3 nucleotides are TGTGCCAGCAGTTCGTATCCGGGACAGGCGAACACTGAAGCTTTCTTT. This sequence encodes CASSSYPGQANTEAFF. The whole variable domain, filled in from reference TRBV28 and TRBJ1-1, reads DVKVTQSSRYLVKRTGEKVFLECVQDMDHENMFWYRQDPGLGLRLIYFSYDVKMKEKGDIPEGYSVSREKKERFSLILESASTNQTSMYLCASSSYPGQANTEAFFGQGTRLTVV.

The J gene is TRBJ1-2, the V gene TRBV4-3; D remains ambiguous. The CDR3 extends over 16 amino acids. Germline-derived CDR1 and CDR2 are LGHNA and YSLEER. V was shortened by 1 base and J by 0 bases, with 12 bases between the two germline ends. The CDR3 loop reads CASSQVGSGANYGYTF. The DNA of the CDR3 is TGCGCCAGCAGCCAAGTAGGGTCAGGTGCTAACTATGGCTACACCTTC.

The chain links TRBV5-4 to TRBJ2-5; weak D call: TRBD2 (6 bases). Germline CDR1 SGHNT, CDR2 YYREEE (reference sequence). With 4 bases removed from V and 5 bases from J, the gap between germline ends came to 12 bases. The CDR3 spans 13 residues. CDR3 protein: CASSPERGETQYF. In DNA form, the CDR3 reads TGTGCCAGCAGCCCCGAACGGGGGGAGACCCAGTACTTC.

This CDR3 is CASSGSGPNTGELFF. The CDR3 DNA sequence: TGCGCCAGCAGCGGTTCCGGACCGAACACCGGGGAGCTGTTTTTT. The rearrangement links TRBV5-1 to TRBJ2-2; D gene uncertain. V lost 4 bases and J lost 0, with 10 bases in between. CDR3 length equals 15 residues. Germline V CDR1 and CDR2: SGHRS, YFSETQ.

This chain's CDR3 is CASSGTYEQYF. The CDR3 coding sequence is TGTGCCAGCAGTGGGACCTACGAGCAGTACTTC. V gene TRBV27 combines with J gene TRBJ2-7; D gene unclear. In germline, CDR1 is MNHEY, CDR2 SMNVEV (reference sequence). The CDR3 is 11 amino acids. V lost 5 bases, J lost 2 bases, and 4 bases lay in between.

V and J are TRBV19 and TRBJ2-5; 7 positions match TRBD2. The ends lost 3 bases at V and 4 bases at J; junction bases unmatched: 5. Germline CDR1 is LNHDA and CDR2 is SQIVND (reference sequence). The CDR3 sequence is 14 residues long. CDR3: CASSMGGVGETQYF. The CDR3, as DNA: TGTGCCAGTAGTATGGGGGGGGTAGGAGAGACCCAGTACTTC.

The chain couples TRBV10-3 to TRBJ2-7; D gene unclear. The germline V gene encodes CDR1 ENHRY and CDR2 SYGVKD. Trimming removed 0 bases at V and 5 bases at J, with 14 bases between. This CDR3 has 15 amino acids. CDR3 DNA: TGTGCCATCAGTGAGTCGGGTCAGCCTGCCCACGAGCAGTACTTC. Protein: CAISESGQPAHEQYF.

For this clone: Other nucleotide sequences from this sample produce the same CDR3. CDR3 sequence (DNA): TGTGCCAGCAGCTTAGGGCCAACCTCCTACGAGCAGTACTTC. It specifies CASSLGPTSYEQYF. The chain is built from TRBV7-2 and TRBJ2-7; D is unclear. This CDR3 spans 14 amino acids. Per the germline V gene, CDR1 is SGHTA and CDR2 is FQGNSA. The V and J ends lost 1 base and 0 bases respectively, with 7 bases between them.

Remarks on this clone: The same CDR3 can be traced to other DNA sequences in this sample. V and J are TRBV29-1 and TRBJ1-2, with D unresolved. CDR1 and CDR2 (germline): SQVTM, ANQGSEA. V lost 3 bases to trimming and J lost 2 bases, with 4 bases between them. The CDR3 consists of 11 residues. CDR3: CSVEVNYGYTF. The DNA of the CDR3 is TGCAGCGTTGAGGTGAACTATGGCTACACCTTC.

The chain combines TRBV9 with TRBJ2-7; 9 bases fit TRBD1. V lost 2 bases, J lost 3 bases, and 6 bases stayed unmatched. The CDR3 has 15 amino acids. Germline loops: CDR1 SGDLS, CDR2 YYNGEE. The CDR3 sequence: CASSVAGTGYYEQYF. The CDR3 nucleotides are TGTGCCAGCAGCGTCGCCGGGACAGGGTACTACGAGCAGTACTTC.

Of note for this clone: At the DNA level, this CDR3 is encoded by other sequences in the same sample as well. The chain links TRBV7-2 to TRBJ1-5; no clear D gene. Germline V gene lookup returns CDR1 SGHTA and CDR2 FQGNSA. Trimming took 5 bases from V and 5 from J, leaving 10 bases between them. This CDR3 region has 13 residues. The CDR3 DNA sequence: TGTGCCAGCAGCCTAACAAGGGATCAGCCCCAGCATTTT. Translated, it gives CASSLTRDQPQHF.

The chain recombines TRBV18 with TRBJ2-1; 7 positions agree with TRBD1. The germline V gene encodes CDR1 KGHSH and CDR2 LQKENI. The ends lost 3 bases at V and 3 bases at J; junction bases unmatched: 5. The length of the CDR3 is 15 residues. CDR3 residues: CASSPDRLNYNEQFF. Written as DNA, the CDR3 is TGTGCCAGCTCACCGGACAGGCTCAACTACAATGAGCAGTTCTTC.

This rearrangement joins TRBV9 to TRBJ2-1; D is possibly TRBD1 or TRBD2 (5 bases each). CDR1 SGDLS and CDR2 YYNGEE come from the germline V gene. V shed 1 base and J shed 7 bases, with 12 bases lying between them. The CDR3 consists of 14 residues. The CDR3 region is CASSVQGVLNEQFF. CDR3 nucleotides: TGTGCCAGCAGCGTACAGGGAGTTTTGAATGAGCAGTTCTTC.

The chain employs TRBV7-2 and TRBJ1-2; 10 nucleotides agree with TRBD1. Trimming took 3 bases from V and 4 from J; bases not matched to a gene: 8. The CDR3 is 16 amino acids. Germline CDR1 reads SGHTA; CDR2 reads FQGNSA. This chain's CDR3 is CASSLTGGAGTYGYTF. In DNA form, the CDR3 reads TGTGCCAGCAGCTTGACAGGGGGCGCGGGGACCTATGGCTACACCTTC.

This chain joins TRBV4-1 and TRBJ1-4; tentatively, D is TRBD1 (5 bases). The CDR3 has 15 amino acids. V gave up 4 bases and J gave up 2 bases, with 11 bases separating them. Germline V CDR1 and CDR2: MGHRA, YSYEKL. CDR3 amino acids: CASSPTVITNEKLFF. DNA of the CDR3: TGCGCCAGCAGCCCGACAGTGATCACTAATGAAAAACTGTTTTTT.

The rearrangement uses TRBV4-1 and TRBJ2-1; TRBD2 matches 14 bases. CDR1 and CDR2 (germline): MGHRA, YSYEKL. Trimming took 4 bases from V and 8 from J; bases not matched to a gene: 7. The CDR3 is 16 amino acids. In DNA, the CDR3 is TGCGCCAGCAGCCCCCGGACTAGCGGGAGGTATGATGAGCAGTTCTTC. Protein product: CASSPRTSGRYDEQFF.

The chain couples TRBV27 to TRBJ2-3; possible D gene TRBD2, 6 bases. The CDR3 covers 16 residues. V was pared by 4 bases and J by 1 base, with 15 bases between. CDR1 is MNHEY, CDR2 SMNVEV, per germline (reference sequence). The CDR3 spells CASSSPTWRGTDTQYF. The CDR3, as DNA: TGTGCCAGCAGTTCTCCCACCTGGAGGGGCACAGATACGCAGTATTTT.

Comments on this clone: Additional DNA sequences in this sample encode the identical CDR3. The V gene is TRBV5-1, the J gene TRBJ2-5; D is tentatively TRBD1 or TRBD2 (5 bases each). Trimming took 5 bases from V and 2 from J, leaving 10 bases between them. This CDR3 spans 13 amino acids. Germline V gives CDR1 SGHRS, CDR2 YFSETQ. CDR3 residues: CASRTGPQETQYF. The CDR3 nucleotides read TGCGCCAGCAGAACGGGACCACAAGAGACCCAGTACTTC. The complete variable domain, with remaining parts taken from reference TRBV5-1 and TRBJ2-5, reads KAGVTQTPRYLIKTRGQQVTLSCSPISGHRSVSWYQQTPGQGLQFLFEYFSETQRNKGNFPGRFSGRQFSNSRSEMNVSTLELGDSALYLCASRTGPQETQYFGPGTRLLVL.

The chain links TRBV6-6 to TRBJ2-5, with 10 bases aligning to TRBD2. Germline V gene sequence: CDR1 MNHNY, CDR2 SVGAGI (reference sequence). The CDR3 has 16 amino acids. The ends lost 4 bases at V and 5 bases at J; junction bases unmatched: 10. The CDR3 bases are TGTGCCAGCAGTTCCCCCGGAGCGGGAGGGAGGGAGACCCAGTACTTC. This translates into CASSSPGAGGRETQYF.

With regard to this clone: A junction boundary mismatches the germline segment, possibly from a read error. The chain couples TRBV7-8 to TRBJ2-7, with 8 bases that match TRBD1. The germline V gene encodes CDR1 SGHVS and CDR2 FQNEAQ. CDR3 size: 13 residues. DNA of the CDR3: TGTGCCAGCAACTTACAGGGGGAAGACGAGCAGTACTTC. Translated: CASNLQGEDEQYF.

The chain is built from TRBV4-1 and TRBJ1-1; TRBD1 aligns across 9 bases. The CDR3 is 15 amino acids. Germline CDR1 MGHRA, CDR2 YSYEKL. With V trimmed by 0 bases and J by 3 bases, 2 bases remained unmatched. The CDR3 DNA sequence: TGCGCCAGCAGCCAAGACGACAGGGGGGACACTGAAGCTTTCTTT. Residues: CASSQDDRGDTEAFF.